Listed here are 20 T cell receptor beta chains from one sample, sequenced in a study of blood T cells in healthy people across ages. A second roughly 6 to 12 cycle PCR used barcoded and J-beta primers. TCRdb re-called the 5' RACE reads through MiXCR, storing one row per CDR3 protein. The table lists 750,000 to 1,000,000 distinct CDR3 sequences, roughly 29% of them singletons. These data are also associated with another study on T cells of mothers and their children.

The sequenced material came from blood. The receptor set was obtained from a middle-aged woman in good health.

This clonotype has a count of ten or more. J is TRBJ2-7 and V is TRBV29-1; D uncertain. CDR1 is SQVTM and CDR2 is ANQGSEA in the germline V gene. Trimming pared 4 bases from V and 2 bases from J, leaving 9 bases between. The CDR3 is 12 amino acids. The CDR3 sequence: CSVARDAYEQYF. CDR3 sequence (DNA): TGCAGCGTTGCCCGAGACGCCTACGAGCAGTACTTC.

This clonotype was seen at least ten times. It may be a read error: a sequence one base away is much more abundant. V and J are TRBV7-3 and TRBJ2-5; 8 positions match TRBD1. This CDR3 contains 15 residues. The V gene's germline CDR1 is SGHTA and CDR2 FQGTGA. The CDR3 DNA is TGTGCCAGCGGCTTATATCAGGGGGCTCAAGAGACCCAGTACTTC. As protein: CASGLYQGAQETQYF.

V gene TRBV6-5 combines with J gene TRBJ2-3; D is uncertain. The CDR3 has 15 amino acids. The V gene lost 4 bases and the J gene lost 2 bases, with 13 bases spanning the gap. Looked up from germline, CDR1 is MNHEY and CDR2 is SVGAGI. CDR3 DNA sequence: TGTGCCAGCAGTTCCCTCCGACGCAACACAGATACGCAGTATTTT. Protein product: CASSSLRRNTDTQYF.

This clonotype turned up a few times. V is TRBV9 and J is TRBJ1-2; the D gene is possibly TRBD1 (5 bases). The length of the CDR3 is 15 residues. The V end lost 0 bases, the J end lost 1 base, and 10 bases lay between the germline ends. Germline CDR1 and CDR2: SGDLS and YYNGEE. DNA of the CDR3: TGTGCCAGCAGCGTAGAAGGGACCTATAACTATGGCTACACCTTC. This translates into CASSVEGTYNYGYTF.

J is TRBJ1-3 and V is TRBV25-1; weak D call: TRBD1 (5 bases). The CDR3 has 15 amino acids. Trimming pared 4 bases from V and 2 bases from J, leaving 12 bases between. CDR1 MGHDK and CDR2 SYGVNS come from the germline V gene. CDR3 nucleotide sequence: TGTGCCAGCAGTGCGGGGCGGAAGGCTGGAAACACCATATATTTT. Its translation is CASSAGRKAGNTIYF.

This clonotype showed up many times. The CDR3 region is CASSWSKDRGAYEQYF. DNA for the CDR3: TGTGCCAGCAGCTGGAGTAAGGACAGGGGCGCTTACGAGCAGTACTTC. The J gene is TRBJ2-7, the V gene TRBV7-2, with 9 bases that match TRBD1. The trim removed 4 bases at V and 4 bases at J, leaving 11 bases unmatched. The CDR3 has 16 amino acids. The V gene's germline CDR1 is SGHTA and CDR2 FQGNSA. Variable domain in full (rest from reference TRBV7-2 and TRBJ2-7): GAGVSQSPSNKVTEKGKDVELRCDPISGHTALYWYRQSLGQGLEFLIYFQGNSAPDKSGLPSDRFSAERTGGSVSTLTIQRTQQEDSAVYLCASSWSKDRGAYEQYFGPGTRLTVT.

The V gene is TRBV5-1, the J gene TRBJ2-1, with a tentative D call TRBD1 (6 bases). This CDR3 contains 14 residues. With 3 bases removed from V and 9 bases from J, the gap between germline ends came to 16 bases. CDR1 SGHRS and CDR2 YFSETQ come from the germline V gene. The CDR3 spells CASSYGTTNGEQFF. Here the CDR3 DNA reads TGCGCCAGCAGCTACGGGACAACTAACGGTGAGCAGTTCTTC.

This clonotype was detected ten times or more. The chain has TRBV7-8 and TRBJ2-7; D gene unclear. This CDR3 has 13 amino acids. Between the trimmed V and J ends, which lost 5 bases and 3 bases, there was a span of 11 bases. Germline V gives CDR1 SGHVS, CDR2 FQNEAQ. Here the CDR3 DNA reads TGTGCCAGCAGCCCCGGGCGGAACTACGAGCAGTACTTC. Translating gives CASSPGRNYEQYF.

The chain has TRBV5-1 and TRBJ2-5, with 8 bases aligning to TRBD1. The DNA end is a closer match to TRBJ2-7, so the J assignment may be wrong. The CDR3 is 13 amino acids. Germline V CDR1 and CDR2: SGHRS, YFSETQ. The DNA of the CDR3 is TGCGCCAGCAGTCGACAGGGGTTCGTCGAGCAGTACTTC. Its protein product is CASSRQGFVEQYF.

This clonotype was recorded a few times. The V and J genes are TRBV7-2 and TRBJ1-1, with D tentatively TRBD1 (6 bases). The germline CDR1 and CDR2 sequences are SGHTA and FQGNSA. The CDR3 totals 17 residues. The V end lost 2 bases, the J end lost 5 bases, and 21 bases lay between the germline ends. The CDR3 DNA sequence: TGTGCCAGCAGCTTAAGGATTAGCACAGGGCAGAGAACTGAAGCTTTCTTT. Translation: CASSLRISTGQRTEAFF.

The chain links TRBV4-3 to TRBJ1-2, with a possible D match to TRBD1 (6 bases). This CDR3 region has 15 residues. Germline-derived CDR1 and CDR2 are LGHNA and YSLEER. The ends were cut back, 0 bases at V and 6 bases at J, with 14 bases in the middle. CDR3 in DNA: TGCGCCAGCAGCCAAGATCTAGGCAGGGGCGATGGCTACACCTTC. This translates into CASSQDLGRGDGYTF.

The chain carries TRBV20-1 and TRBJ1-5; 7 nucleotides match TRBD1. V was clipped by 3 bases and J by 6 bases; unmatched bases: 5. Germline lookup yields CDR1 DFQATT and CDR2 SNEGSKA (reference sequence). The CDR3 runs to 13 residues. For the CDR3, the DNA is TGCAGTGCTAGCAGGGGGAGGGCTCAGCCCCAGCATTTT. It translates to CSASRGRAQPQHF.

The genes are TRBV27 and TRBJ1-3, with D unresolved. The CDR3 contains 12 residues. Germline values: CDR1 MNHEY, CDR2 SMNVEV (reference sequence). V was cut by 8 bases and J by 4 bases, with 9 bases left in between. The CDR3 spells CASGITGNTIYF. CDR3 bases: TGTGCCAGCGGAATAACCGGAAACACCATATATTTT.

The J gene is TRBJ2-5, the V gene TRBV24-1, with 7 bases lining up with TRBD1. V lost 4 bases to trimming and J lost 1 base; unmatched junction nucleotides: 8. Germline V lookup: CDR1 KGHDR, CDR2 SFDVKD. The CDR3 length is 16 residues. CDR3: CATSDSRTGLQETQYF. CDR3 in DNA: TGTGCCACCAGTGACTCACGGACAGGTCTCCAAGAGACCCAGTACTTC.

This clonotype was recorded many times. The rearrangement uses TRBV6-1 and TRBJ2-5, with D perhaps matching TRBD2 (6 bases). CDR1 and CDR2 (germline): MNHNS, SASEGT. V dropped 4 bases and J dropped 4 bases, with 10 bases sitting between them. The CDR3 covers 13 residues. The CDR3 loop is CASSGQEGETQYF. For the CDR3, the DNA is TGTGCCAGCAGTGGCCAGGAGGGAGAGACCCAGTACTTC.

V and J are TRBV5-1 and TRBJ2-2; no firm D call. Looked up from germline, CDR1 is SGHRS and CDR2 is YFSETQ. The V end lost 0 bases, the J end lost 0 bases, and 6 bases lay between the germline ends. This CDR3 has 15 residues. As DNA, the CDR3 is TGCGCCAGCAGCTTGGAACACACGAACACCGGGGAGCTGTTTTTT. Its translation: CASSLEHTNTGELFF.

The rearrangement links TRBV6-2 or TRBV6-3 to TRBJ1-1; D not certain. Trimming removed 7 bases from V and 4 bases from J, with 16 bases in between. The CDR3 extends over 14 amino acids. Germline assignment: CDR1 MNHEY and CDR2 SVGEGT. The CDR3 DNA reads TGTGCCAGCACCCCCTGGGAGGGTAGCACTGAAGCTTTCTTT. This sequence encodes CASTPWEGSTEAFF.

The chain couples TRBV28 to TRBJ2-7, with 7 positions matching TRBD1. The V gene end was trimmed by 6 bases and the J gene end by 5 bases; junction bases not matched to a gene: 13. The V gene's germline CDR1 is MDHEN and CDR2 SYDVKM. This CDR3 has 15 residues. This CDR3 reads CASSLSRGFKNEQYF. CDR3 sequence (DNA): TGTGCCAGCAGCCTCTCCAGGGGGTTCAAGAACGAGCAGTACTTC.

This clonotype was counted only a few times. One end of the junction fails to match germline, which may point to a read error. The CDR3 coding sequence is TGTGCCAGCAGCGCCCTCGGGACAGGAGGTGCCAACGTCCCGACTTTC. Residues: CASSALGTGGANVPTF. The V and J genes are TRBV6-5 and TRBJ2-6; TRBD1 aligns across 8 bases. CDR1 is MNHEY, CDR2 SVGAGI, per germline. The CDR3 consists of 16 residues.

This sequence joins TRBV15 and TRBJ2-2; unclear D gene. This CDR3 contains 15 residues. Per the germline V gene, CDR1 is LNHNV and CDR2 is YYDKDF (reference sequence). V was cut by 0 bases and J by 7 bases, with 12 bases left in between. This chain's CDR3 is CATSREHGVGGELFF. Written as DNA, the CDR3 is TGTGCCACCAGCAGAGAGCATGGGGTAGGCGGGGAGCTGTTTTTT.